The T cell receptor beta chain under discussion was sequenced for a study of T cells after yellow fever vaccination. Study at large: With SMART-Seq v4 Ultra Low Input, the fractions containing low cell numbers were prepared. General study points: A faster peak, day 5 versus 15, was reached by the weaker secondary response. Primary-vaccination clones mostly resurfaced post-booster (more than 95% CD4, more than 85% CD8).

The CDR3 loop spans 15 amino acids. Trimming took off 4 bases at V and 2 bases at J, with 14 bases between the two ends. 5'RACE template switching produced TCR cDNA carrying a universal primer site and UMIs. Each CDR3 protein gets one entry after TCRdb re-called the 5' RACE reads with MiXCR. Here the sample spans about 150,000 distinct CDR3 sequences, 5% to 7.5% being singletons. This clonotype was detected ten times or more. Antigen: not known. The sequencing used CD4+ T cells sorted from PBMCs, collected 10 days after the yellow fever booster vaccination. The TCR sequence derives from a man under 40 who received the YFV17D yellow fever vaccine. The V and J genes are TRBV12-3 or TRBV12-4 and TRBJ1-2; D unresolved. The CDR3 loop is CASSSNWAGNYGYTF. The CDR3 nucleotides are TGTGCCAGCAGTTCTAACTGGGCGGGAAACTATGGCTACACCTTC.